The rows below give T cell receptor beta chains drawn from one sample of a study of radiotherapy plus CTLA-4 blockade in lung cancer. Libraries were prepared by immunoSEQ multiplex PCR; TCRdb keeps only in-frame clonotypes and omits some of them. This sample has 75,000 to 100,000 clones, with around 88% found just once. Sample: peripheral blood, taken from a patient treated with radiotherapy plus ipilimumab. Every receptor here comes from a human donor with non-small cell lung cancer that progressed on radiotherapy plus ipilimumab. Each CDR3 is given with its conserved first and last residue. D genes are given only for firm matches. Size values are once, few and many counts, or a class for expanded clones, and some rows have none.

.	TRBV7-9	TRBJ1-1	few	TGTGCCAGCAGATATTTGGGGACTGAAGCTTTCTTT	CASRYLGTEAFF
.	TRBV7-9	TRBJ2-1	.	TGTGCCAGCAGCTTAGGACAGGTCAATGAGCAGTTCTTC	CASSLGQVNEQFF
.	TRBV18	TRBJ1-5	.	TGTGCCAGCTCACCGGGGGGGGGCGTTTTTCAGCCCCAGCATTTT	CASSPGGGVFQPQHF
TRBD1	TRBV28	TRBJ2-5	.	TGTGCCAGCAGTCGGGACAGGGTGGTGGAGACCCAGTACTTC	CASSRDRVVETQYF
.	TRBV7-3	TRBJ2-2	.	TGTGCCAGCAGCTTAACGGTCCAGGGCAAGCTGTTTTTT	CASSLTVQGKLFF
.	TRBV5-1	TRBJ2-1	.	TGCGCCAGCAGCTTGGCTAGCTCGCCCGGTGAGCAGTTCTTC	CASSLASSPGEQFF
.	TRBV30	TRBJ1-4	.	TGTGCCTGGAACGGCAGGGGATTGATTAATGAAAAACTGTTTTTT	CAWNGRGLINEKLFF
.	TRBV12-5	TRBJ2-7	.	TGTGCTAGTGGGGGGACTCGCCGAACCTACGAGCAGTACTTC	CASGGTRRTYEQYF
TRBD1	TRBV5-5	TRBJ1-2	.	TGTGCCAGCAGCGGGGGGACAGGGAGAATACCAGTCTATGGCTACACCTTC	CASSGGTGRIPVYGYTF
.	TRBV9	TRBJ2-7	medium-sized	TGTGCCAGCAGCGTAGGACAGTCGGGATACGAGCAGTACTTC	CASSVGQSGYEQYF
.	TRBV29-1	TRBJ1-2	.	TGCAGCGTTGACTCGGTCGGGGGTATAGGCGGCTACACCTTC	CSVDSVGGIGGYTF
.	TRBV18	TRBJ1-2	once	TGTGCCAGCTCACCCCTCACCACGGACGTTTACACCTTC	CASSPLTTDVYTF
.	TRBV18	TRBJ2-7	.	TGTGCCAGCTCAGAGCAGGGGCGCGAGCAGTACTTC	CASSEQGREQYF
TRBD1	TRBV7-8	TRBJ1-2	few	TGTGCCAGCAGCCTCCTTGGGACAGGGATTGGCTACACCTTC	CASSLLGTGIGYTF
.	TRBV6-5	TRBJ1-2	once	TGTGCCAGCAGCCTTGCGGGGGACGGCTACACCTTC	CASSLAGDGYTF
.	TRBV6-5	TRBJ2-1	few	TGTGCCAGCAGCCCGCGCGGGGTCCCCTACAATGAGCAGTTCTTC	CASSPRGVPYNEQFF
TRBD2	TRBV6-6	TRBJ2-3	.	TGTGCCACCCGGTTACTAGCGGTCACAGATACGCAGTATTTT	CATRLLAVTDTQYF
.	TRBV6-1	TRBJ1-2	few	TGTGCCAGCAGTGAAGTACCGGACTCCCTCTATGGCTACACCTTC	CASSEVPDSLYGYTF
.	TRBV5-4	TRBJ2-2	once	TGTGCCAGCAGCTTACCCTCTAGCAACACCGGGGAGCTGTTTTTT	CASSLPSSNTGELFF
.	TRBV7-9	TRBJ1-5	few	TGTGCCAGCAGCAACAGCGTATCGAGCAATCAGCCCCAGCATTTT	CASSNSVSSNQPQHF
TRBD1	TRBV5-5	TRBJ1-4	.	TGTGCCAGCAGTTTGGACAGGGCGGTCGAAAAACTGTTTTTT	CASSLDRAVEKLFF
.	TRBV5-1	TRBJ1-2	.	TGCGCCAGCAGCTCTACAGGGTCTTCTCATGGCTACACCTTC	CASSSTGSSHGYTF
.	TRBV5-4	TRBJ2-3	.	TGTGCCAGCAGCTTGGTAGTCGGGGGCCTTAGCACAGATACGCAGTATTTT	CASSLVVGGLSTDTQYF
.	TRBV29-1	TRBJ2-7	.	TGCAGCGTGAAGGGATCCTACGAGCAGTACTTC	CSVKGSYEQYF
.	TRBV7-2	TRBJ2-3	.	TGTGCCAGCAGCTTAGATGGCCTAGCTCTTGATACGCAGTATTTT	CASSLDGLALDTQYF
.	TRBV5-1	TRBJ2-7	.	TGCGCCAGCAGCTTGGGCGGGGCGGCCTCCTACGAGCAGTACTTC	CASSLGGAASYEQYF
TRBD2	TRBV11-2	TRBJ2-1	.	TGTGCCAGCAGATTACTAGCGGGAGACTCCTACAATGAGCAGTTCTTC	CASRLLAGDSYNEQFF
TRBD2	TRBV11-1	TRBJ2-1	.	TGTGCCAGCAGCCCGAGCGGGAGGGCCTACAATGAGCAGTTCTTC	CASSPSGRAYNEQFF
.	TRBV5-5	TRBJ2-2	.	TGTGCCAGCAGCTTTTCAGGGCACACCGGGGAGCTGTTTTTT	CASSFSGHTGELFF
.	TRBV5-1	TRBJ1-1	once	TGCGCCAGCAGCTCTAGCTACACTGAAGCTTTCTTT	CASSSSYTEAFF
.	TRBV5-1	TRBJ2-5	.	TGCGCCAGCAGCTTGGTACTGGCGGCGAAGACCCAGTACTTC	CASSLVLAAKTQYF
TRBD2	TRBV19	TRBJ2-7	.	TGTGCCAGTAGTTCCTCTGGGACTAGCTCCTACGAGCAGTACTTC	CASSSSGTSSYEQYF
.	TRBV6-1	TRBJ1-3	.	TGTGCCATCCTGGGCATCCTTGCGAACACCATATATTTT	CAILGILANTIYF
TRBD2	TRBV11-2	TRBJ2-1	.	TGTGCCAGCAGTGTCGGGGGGAGCTCCTACAATGAGCAGTTCTTC	CASSVGGSSYNEQFF
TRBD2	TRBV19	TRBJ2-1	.	TGTGCCAGTAGTAAGGACCCTAGCGGATCGAGCTCCTACAATGAGCAGTTCTTC	CASSKDPSGSSSYNEQFF
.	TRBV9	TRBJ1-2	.	TGTGCCAGCAGTTCCGTTGGACCGTGCCGGGGCTACACCTTC	CASSSVGPCRGYTF
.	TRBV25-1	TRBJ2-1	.	TGTGCCAGCACCACGGCCGGAGGGAGGGGGTGGAATGAGCAGTTCTTC	CASTTAGGRGWNEQFF
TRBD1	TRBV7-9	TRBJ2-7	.	TGTGCCAGCAGCCAACGGGACAGCTCCGGCTCCTACGAGCAGTACTTC	CASSQRDSSGSYEQYF
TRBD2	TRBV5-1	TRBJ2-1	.	TGCGCCAGCAGCTTGGGGACTAGCGGTTACAATGAGCAGTTCTTC	CASSLGTSGYNEQFF
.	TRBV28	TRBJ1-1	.	TGTGCCAGCAGCCCTGCCTGGACCTACACTGAAGCTTTCTTT	CASSPAWTYTEAFF
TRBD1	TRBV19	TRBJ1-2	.	TGTGCCAGTGTTCCCCAAGCCGGACAGGACTATGGCTACACCTTC	CASVPQAGQDYGYTF
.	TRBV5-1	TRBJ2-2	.	TGCGCCAGCAGCTTGCAGCCTGAGCAGACCGGGGAGCTGTTTTTT	CASSLQPEQTGELFF
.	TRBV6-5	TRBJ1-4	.	TGTGCCAGCCGGGCAACTAATGAAAAACTGTTTTTT	CASRATNEKLFF
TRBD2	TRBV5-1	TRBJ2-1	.	TGCGCCACCAACCGGGGGGGACTAATGAGGGCGGCGGGCGATGAGCAGTTCTTC	CATNRGGLMRAAGDEQFF
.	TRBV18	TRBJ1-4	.	TGTGCCAGCTCACCATCGAGTGCAACTAATGAAAAACTGTTTTTT	CASSPSSATNEKLFF
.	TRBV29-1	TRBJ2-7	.	TGCAGCCCTCAAGGGCAGGGGAAGTCCGAGCAGTACTTC	CSPQGQGKSEQYF